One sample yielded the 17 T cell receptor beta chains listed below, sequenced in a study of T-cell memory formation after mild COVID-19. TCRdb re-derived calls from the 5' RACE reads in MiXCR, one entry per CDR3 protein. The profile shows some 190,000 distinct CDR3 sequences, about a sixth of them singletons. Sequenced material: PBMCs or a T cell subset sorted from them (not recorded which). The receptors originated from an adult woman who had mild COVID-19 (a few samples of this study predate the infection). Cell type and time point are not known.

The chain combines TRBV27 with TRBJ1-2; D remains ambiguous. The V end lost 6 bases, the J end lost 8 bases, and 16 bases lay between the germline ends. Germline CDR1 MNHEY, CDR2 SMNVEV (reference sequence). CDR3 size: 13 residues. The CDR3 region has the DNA TGTGCCAGCAGGGTTGATGGAAAGGGAGGCTACACCTTC. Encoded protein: CASRVDGKGGYTF.

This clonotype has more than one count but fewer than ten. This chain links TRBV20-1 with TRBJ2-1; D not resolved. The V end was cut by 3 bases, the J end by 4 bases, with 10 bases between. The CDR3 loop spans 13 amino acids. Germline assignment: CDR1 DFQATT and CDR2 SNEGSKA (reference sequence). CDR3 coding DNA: TGCAGTGCTAGGAGGCATAAGTACAATGAGCAGTTCTTC. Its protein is CSARRHKYNEQFF.

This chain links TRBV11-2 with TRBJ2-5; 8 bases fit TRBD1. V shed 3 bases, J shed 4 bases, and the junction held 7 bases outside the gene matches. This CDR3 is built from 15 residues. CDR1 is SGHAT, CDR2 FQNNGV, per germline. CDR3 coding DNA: TGTGCCAGCAGCTTTGACAGGGGATACCGAGAGACCCAGTACTTC. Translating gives CASSFDRGYRETQYF.

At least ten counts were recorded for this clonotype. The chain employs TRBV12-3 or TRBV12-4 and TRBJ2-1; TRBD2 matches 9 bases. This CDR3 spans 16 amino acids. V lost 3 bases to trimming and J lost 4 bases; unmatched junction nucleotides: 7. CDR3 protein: CASSFDWREGYNEQFF. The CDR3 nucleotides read TGTGCCAGCAGTTTCGATTGGCGGGAGGGGTACAATGAGCAGTTCTTC.

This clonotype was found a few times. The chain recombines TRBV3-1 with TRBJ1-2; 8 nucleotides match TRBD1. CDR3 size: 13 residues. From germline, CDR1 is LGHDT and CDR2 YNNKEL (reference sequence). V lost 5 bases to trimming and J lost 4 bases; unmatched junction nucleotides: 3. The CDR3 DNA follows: TGTGCCAGCAGCTTACAGGGGGTCTATGGCTACACCTTC. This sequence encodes CASSLQGVYGYTF.

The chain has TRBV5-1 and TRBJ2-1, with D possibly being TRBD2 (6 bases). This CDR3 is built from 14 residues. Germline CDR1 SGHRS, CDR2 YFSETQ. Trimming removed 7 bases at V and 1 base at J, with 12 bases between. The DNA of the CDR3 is TGCGCCAGCCGCGGGGCGAGTTCCTACAATGAGCAGTTCTTC. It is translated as CASRGASSYNEQFF.

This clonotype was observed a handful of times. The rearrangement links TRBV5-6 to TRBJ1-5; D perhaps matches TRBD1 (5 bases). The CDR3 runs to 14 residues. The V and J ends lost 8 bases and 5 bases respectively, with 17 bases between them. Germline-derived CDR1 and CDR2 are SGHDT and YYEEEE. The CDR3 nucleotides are TGTGCCAGTAGCCGACAGTCGAGTTATCAGCCCCAGCATTTT. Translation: CASSRQSSYQPQHF.

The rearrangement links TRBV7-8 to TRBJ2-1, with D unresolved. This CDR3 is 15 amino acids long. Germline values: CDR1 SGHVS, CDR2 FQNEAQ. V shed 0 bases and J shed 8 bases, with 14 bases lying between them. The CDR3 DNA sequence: TGTGCCAGCAGCTTAGCGGCTCTCCGGGTGGATGAGCAGTTCTTC. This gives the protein CASSLAALRVDEQFF.

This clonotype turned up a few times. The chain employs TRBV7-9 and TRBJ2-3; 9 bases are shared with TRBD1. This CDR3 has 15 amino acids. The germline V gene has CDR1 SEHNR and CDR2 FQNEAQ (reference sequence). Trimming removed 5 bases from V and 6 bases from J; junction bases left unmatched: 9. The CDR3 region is CASSNIRDRVDTQYF. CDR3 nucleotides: TGTGCCAGCAGCAATATCCGGGACAGGGTCGATACGCAGTATTTT.

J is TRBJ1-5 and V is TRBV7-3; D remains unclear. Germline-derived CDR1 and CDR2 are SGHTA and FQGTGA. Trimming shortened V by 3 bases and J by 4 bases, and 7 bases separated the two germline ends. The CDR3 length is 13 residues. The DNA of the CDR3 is TGTGCCAGCAGCTTCGGGGTGAATCAGCCCCAGCATTTT. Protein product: CASSFGVNQPQHF.

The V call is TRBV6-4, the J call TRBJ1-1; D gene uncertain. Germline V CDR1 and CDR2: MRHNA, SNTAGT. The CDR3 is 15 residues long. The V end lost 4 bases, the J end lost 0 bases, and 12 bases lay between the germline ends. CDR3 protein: CASSAGRTLNTEAFF. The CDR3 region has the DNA TGTGCCAGCAGTGCGGGCAGGACCCTGAACACTGAAGCTTTCTTT.

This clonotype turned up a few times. CDR3 sequence (DNA): TGCGCCAGCAGCCAAGACAGGTCCACAGATACGCAGTATTTT. It specifies CASSQDRSTDTQYF. The V and J genes are TRBV4-3 and TRBJ2-3, with no clear D. This CDR3 has 14 residues. Trimming pared 0 bases from V and 2 bases from J, leaving 6 bases between. The germline gives CDR1 LGHNA, CDR2 YSLEER.

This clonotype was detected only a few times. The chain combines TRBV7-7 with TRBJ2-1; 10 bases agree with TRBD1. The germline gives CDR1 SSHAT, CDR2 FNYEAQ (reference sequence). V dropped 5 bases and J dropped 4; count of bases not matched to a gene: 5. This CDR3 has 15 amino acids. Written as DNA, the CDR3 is TGTGCCAGCAGCGCGACAGGGGGCGGATACAATGAGCAGTTCTTC. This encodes CASSATGGGYNEQFF.

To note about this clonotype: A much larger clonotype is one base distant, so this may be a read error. The CDR3 bases are TGTGCCAGCAGGGGGACTAGCCGCAATGAGCAGTTCTTC. Its translation is CASRGTSRNEQFF. The chain employs TRBV11-3 and TRBJ2-1; TRBD2 matches at 9 bases. CDR3 length equals 13 residues. V lost 6 bases, J lost 6 bases, and 3 bases stayed unmatched. Germline V gene data show CDR1 as SGHNT and CDR2 as YENEEA.

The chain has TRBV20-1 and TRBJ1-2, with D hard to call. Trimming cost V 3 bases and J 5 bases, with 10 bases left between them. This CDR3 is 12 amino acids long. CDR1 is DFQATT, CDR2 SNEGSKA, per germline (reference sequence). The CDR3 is CSASMADYGYTF. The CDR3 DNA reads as TGCAGTGCTAGTATGGCGGATTATGGCTACACCTTC.

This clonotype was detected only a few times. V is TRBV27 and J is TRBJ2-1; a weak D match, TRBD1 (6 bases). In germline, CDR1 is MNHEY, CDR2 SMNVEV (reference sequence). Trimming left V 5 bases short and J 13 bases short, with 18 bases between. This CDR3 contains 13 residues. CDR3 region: CASSQSRGEGQFF. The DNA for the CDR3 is TGTGCCAGCAGTCAGAGCAGGGGAGAAGGACAGTTCTTC.

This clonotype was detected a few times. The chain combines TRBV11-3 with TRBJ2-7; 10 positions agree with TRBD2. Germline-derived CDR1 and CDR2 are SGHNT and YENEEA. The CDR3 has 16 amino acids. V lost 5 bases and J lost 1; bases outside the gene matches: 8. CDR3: CASSHPSGSSSYEQYF. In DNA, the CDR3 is TGTGCCAGCAGCCATCCTAGCGGGAGTTCTTCCTACGAGCAGTACTTC.